Each of the 15 T cell receptor beta chains below was sequenced from the same sample in a study of blood T cell repertoires in COVID-19. Profiling relied on immunoSEQ multiplex PCR, and the TCRdb table lists in-frame clones only, not all of them. The table has under 150,000 clones, around 85% seen once; the top ten hold 5% to 6%. The sample taken for sequencing was peripheral blood. The source of these receptors is a woman aged 55-70 years with COVID-19, enrolled during active disease.

The rearrangement joins TRBV4-3 to TRBJ2-1; possible D gene TRBD2, 6 bases. Germline V gene lookup returns CDR1 LGHNA and CDR2 YSLEER. The CDR3 consists of 16 residues. Trimming took off 4 bases at V and 9 bases at J, with 22 bases between the two ends. DNA for the CDR3: TGCGCCAGCAGCCTCGGCGGGGCAGCGTCCTGGGGTGAGCAGTTCTTC. Residues: CASSLGGAASWGEQFF.

This clone was counted once. This chain joins TRBV5-1 and TRBJ2-5; TRBD2 agrees at 10 bases. CDR1 SGHRS and CDR2 YFSETQ come from the germline V gene. Losses at the gene ends were 4 bases for V and 1 base for J; bases not matched to a gene: 4. The length of the CDR3 is 15 residues. The CDR3 DNA follows: TGCGCCAGCAGCCTACTAGCGGGGATCCAAGAGACCCAGTACTTC. Translating it yields CASSLLAGIQETQYF. Complete variable domain (other parts from reference TRBV5-1 and TRBJ2-5): KAGVTQTPRYLIKTRGQQVTLSCSPISGHRSVSWYQQTPGQGLQFLFEYFSETQRNKGNFPGRFSGRQFSNSRSEMNVSTLELGDSALYLCASSLLAGIQETQYFGPGTRLLVL.

This sequence joins TRBV12-3 or TRBV12-4 and TRBJ1-1, with D possibly TRBD1 on 5 matching bases. V was shortened by 7 bases and J by 5 bases, with 14 bases between the two germline ends. The CDR3 extends over 13 amino acids. The CDR3, as DNA: TGTGCCAGCACCCTAACCTCAGGGACTGAAGCTTTCTTT. Its protein is CASTLTSGTEAFF.

This clone was seen a single time. This chain joins TRBV10-3 and TRBJ2-5; TRBD1 agrees at 7 bases. Losses at the gene ends were 1 base for V and 5 bases for J; bases not matched to a gene: 7. This CDR3 has 15 residues. Germline assignment: CDR1 ENHRY and CDR2 SYGVKD. CDR3 loop: CAISELTGQRETQYF. CDR3 DNA sequence: TGTGCCATCAGTGAGTTGACAGGGCAGAGGGAGACCCAGTACTTC.

The chain recombines TRBV7-2 with TRBJ1-4; 7 nucleotides line up with TRBD1. Trimming took 4 bases from V and 7 from J; bases not matched to a gene: 6. Germline values: CDR1 SGHTA, CDR2 FQGNSA. The CDR3 has 14 residues. CDR3 sequence reads: CASSSRGRGEKLFF. The CDR3 coding sequence is TGTGCCAGCAGCTCGAGGGGGCGAGGTGAAAAACTGTTTTTT.

This chain uses TRBV7-9 with TRBJ2-1; TRBD1 agrees at 7 bases. This CDR3 is 16 amino acids long. Trimming cost V 3 bases and J 7 bases; bases outside gene matches: 12. CDR1 SEHNR and CDR2 FQNEAQ come from the germline V gene (reference sequence). The CDR3 DNA is TGTGCCAGCAGCTTGTATTTGTGGCAGGGGGAGAATGAGCAGTTCTTC. Its protein is CASSLYLWQGENEQFF.

J is TRBJ1-6 and V is TRBV21-1; TRBD1 was called by the table and not checked on the DNA. TRBV21-1 is designated a pseudogene. CDR3 size: 14 residues. The CDR3 protein is CASIQGGGNSPLHF. The DNA of the CDR3 is TGTGCCAGCATCCAGGGGGGAGGCAATTCACCCCTCCACTTT.

The rearrangement joins TRBV27 to TRBJ2-5, with 7 bases fitting TRBD1. Germline V gene data show CDR1 as MNHEY and CDR2 as SMNVEV (reference sequence). CDR3 length equals 16 residues. Trimming took 6 bases from V and 6 from J; bases not matched to a gene: 16. CDR3 sequence reads: CASSRKQGSVRKTQYF. CDR3 coding DNA: TGTGCCAGCAGCCGAAAACAGGGGTCGGTCAGGAAGACCCAGTACTTC.

This clone was counted between two and nine times. This chain uses TRBV6-6 with TRBJ2-5, with D unclear. CDR3 size: 11 residues. The germline V gene encodes CDR1 MNHNY and CDR2 SVGAGI (reference sequence). Trimming shortened V by 6 bases and J by 2 bases, and 4 bases separated the two germline ends. The CDR3 nucleotides are TGTGCCAGCAGAGCGCAAGAGACCCAGTACTTC. Translated: CASRAQETQYF.

This clone was observed once. The genes are TRBV4-1 and TRBJ1-2, with TRBD1 matching 11 bases. Germline assignment: CDR1 MGHRA and CDR2 YSYEKL. V trimming: 1 base; J trimming: 8 bases; junction bases outside the gene matches: 9. The CDR3 is 16 amino acids. CDR3 DNA: TGCGCCAGCAGCCAAGGAGGACAGGGGGCCTCTCGGGGCTACACCTTC. As protein: CASSQGGQGASRGYTF.

The chain joins TRBV6-2 or TRBV6-3 to TRBJ1-2; D ambiguous. Between the trimmed V and J ends, which lost 6 bases and 7 bases, there was a span of 15 bases. Germline CDR1 and CDR2: MNHEY and SVGEGT. The CDR3 has 13 residues. The CDR3 region is CASSPTIGGGYTF. The CDR3 DNA follows: TGTGCCAGCAGCCCTACGATCGGTGGTGGCTACACCTTC.

J is TRBJ2-3 and V is TRBV7-8; 10 bases fit TRBD2. The CDR3 is 16 residues long. J gave up 2 bases and V 10 bases, and 12 bases lay outside the gene matches. Per germline, CDR1 SGHVS and CDR2 FQNEAQ. CDR3 sequence reads: CATGRGTSDFTDTQYF. The CDR3 nucleotides read TGTGCCACCGGAAGAGGGACTAGCGATTTCACAGATACGCAGTATTTT.

This sequence joins TRBV5-1 and TRBJ2-7, with 10 bases that match TRBD1. Germline lookup yields CDR1 SGHRS and CDR2 YFSETQ. This CDR3 is built from 15 residues. Germline trimming cut 4 bases from V and 1 base from J; bases unmatched to any gene: 5. CDR3 amino acids: CASSPGQGFSYEQYF. Written as DNA, the CDR3 is TGCGCCAGCAGCCCGGGACAGGGGTTTTCCTACGAGCAGTACTTC.

The V and J genes are TRBV19 and TRBJ1-2, with 9 bases aligning to TRBD1. Germline loops: CDR1 LNHDA, CDR2 SQIVND (reference sequence). The CDR3 extends over 14 amino acids. After removal of 8 bases from V and 4 bases from J, the junction contained 8 bases not matched to a gene. CDR3 protein: CASARGTGSYGYTF. CDR3 in DNA: TGTGCCAGTGCACGGGGGACAGGGTCCTATGGCTACACCTTC.

The V and J genes are TRBV7-6 and TRBJ2-3, with 10 bases matching TRBD2. Germline V gene data show CDR1 as SGHVS and CDR2 as FNYEAQ. CDR3 length: 17 amino acids. V gave up 4 bases and J gave up 3 bases; unmatched junction bases: 10. The CDR3 nucleotides read TGTGCCAGCAGCTCCAGTGATAGCGGGGGGACAACAGATACGCAGTATTTT. Protein: CASSSSDSGGTTDTQYF.